A selection of T cell receptor beta chains follows, all from one sample in a study of monozygotic twins with inflammatory bowel disease. TCRdb re-called the 5' RACE reads and catalogs CDR3 proteins one per entry, DNA excluded. The sample holds more than 300,000 distinct CDR3 sequences. The sample comprised blood. The receptor source for this set is a human donor with ulcerative colitis or Crohn's disease, or a healthy co-twin of an affected twin (not recorded which). CDR3s include the opening cysteine and the closing phenylalanine or tryptophan.

V gene	J gene	CDR3 protein
TRBV7-2	TRBJ1-2	CASSLGGVRDSYGYTF
TRBV24-1	TRBJ2-3	CATSDLHSGVIDTQYF
TRBV5-1	TRBJ2-5	CASSFGTGGQTQYF
TRBV5-1	TRBJ2-7	CASSYSTGLADYEQYF
TRBV6-6	TRBJ2-5	CAGSGLAGSETQYF
TRBV5-6	TRBJ2-3	CASSMGQGRDTQYF
TRBV29-1	TRBJ2-1	CSVAWRSSYNEQFF
TRBV29-1	TRBJ2-5	CSVGQSVGQETQYF
TRBV5-5	TRBJ2-2	CASGLRQGFDTGELFF
TRBV4-3	TRBJ2-1	CASSDRDRAYNEQFF
TRBV4-2	TRBJ2-3	CASSQISGGSPDTQYF
TRBV6-5	TRBJ1-1	CASSSFEGAMRGRTEAFF
TRBV28	TRBJ2-1	CASSLEGKRQFF
TRBV7-2	TRBJ2-7	CASSLALSADEQYF